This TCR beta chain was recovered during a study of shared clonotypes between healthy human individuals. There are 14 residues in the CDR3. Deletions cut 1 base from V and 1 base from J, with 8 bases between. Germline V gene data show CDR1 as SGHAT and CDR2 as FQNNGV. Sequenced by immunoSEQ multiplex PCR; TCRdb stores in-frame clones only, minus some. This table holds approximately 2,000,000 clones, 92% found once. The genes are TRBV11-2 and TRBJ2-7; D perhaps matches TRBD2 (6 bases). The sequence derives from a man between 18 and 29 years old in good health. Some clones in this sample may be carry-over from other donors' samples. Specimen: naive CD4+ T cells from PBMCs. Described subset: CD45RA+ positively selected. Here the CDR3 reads CASSLAGESYEQYF. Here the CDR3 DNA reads TGTGCCAGCAGCTTAGCGGGGGAATCCTACGAGCAGTACTTC.